The following is a T cell receptor (beta chain) sequence with its context. Its specificity is unknown. This specimen belongs to a study of shared clonotypes between healthy human individuals. General study points: Blood was the sole source, and tissue repertoires probably differ.

TCRdb's copy holds only in-frame clones and misses some; the assay was immunoSEQ multiplex PCR. The sample has roughly 640,000 clones; more than 95% are singletons. The sequenced material came from naive CD4+ T cells sorted from blood. Subset in this sample: CD45RA+ positively selected. The receptor's source is a woman younger than 45 in good health.

The CDR3 DNA reads as TGTGCCAGCAACCCGACAGGCAATCAGCCCCAGCATTTT. This codes for CASNPTGNQPQHF. This chain connects TRBV28 to TRBJ1-5, with D perhaps matching TRBD1 (5 bases). V was shortened by 7 bases and J by 2 bases, with 9 bases between the two germline ends. Germline CDR1 is MDHEN and CDR2 is SYDVKM. This CDR3 spans 13 amino acids.